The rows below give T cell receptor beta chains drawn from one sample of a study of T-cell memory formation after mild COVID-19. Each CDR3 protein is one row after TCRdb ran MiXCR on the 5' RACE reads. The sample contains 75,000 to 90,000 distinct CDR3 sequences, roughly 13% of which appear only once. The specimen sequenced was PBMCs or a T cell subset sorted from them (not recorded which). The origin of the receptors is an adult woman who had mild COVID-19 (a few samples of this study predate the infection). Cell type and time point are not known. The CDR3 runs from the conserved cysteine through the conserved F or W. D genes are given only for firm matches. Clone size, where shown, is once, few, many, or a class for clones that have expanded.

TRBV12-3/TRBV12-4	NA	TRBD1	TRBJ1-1	TGTGCCAGCAGTCAAACCGGGACAGGGGACACTGAAGCTTTCTTT	CASSQTGTGDTEAFF
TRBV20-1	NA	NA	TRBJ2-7	TGCAGTGCTAGACAGGACGGGACCTACGAGCAGTACTTC	CSARQDGTYEQYF
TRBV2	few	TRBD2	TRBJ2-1	TGTGCCAGCTACCGACTAGCGGCGTACAATGAGCAGTTCTTC	CASYRLAAYNEQFF
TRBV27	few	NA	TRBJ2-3	TGTGCCAGCAGTTCCCAACCCCCAGGGTCGCCTAACAGTGATACGCAGTATTTT	CASSSQPPGSPNSDTQYF
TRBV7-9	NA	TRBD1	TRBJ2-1	TGTGCCAGCAGCCCCGGGGACAGAGCATACAATGAGCAGTTCTTC	CASSPGDRAYNEQFF
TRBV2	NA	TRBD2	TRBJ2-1	TGTGCCAGCAATGGCGGGAGACCCCTCAATGAGCAGTTCTTC	CASNGGRPLNEQFF
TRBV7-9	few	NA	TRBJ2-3	TGTGCCAGCAGCTTGATCCCTAGCACAGATACGCAGTATTTT	CASSLIPSTDTQYF
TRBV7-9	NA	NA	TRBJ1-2	TGTGCCAGCAGCTTCGGATTAGAAAACTATGGCTACACCTTC	CASSFGLENYGYTF
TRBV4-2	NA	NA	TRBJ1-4	TGTGCCAGCAGCCCTGATGGTGGGAATGAAAAACTGTTTTTT	CASSPDGGNEKLFF
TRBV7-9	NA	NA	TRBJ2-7	TGTGCCAGCAGCCCCGTTGCGATGGAGTACGAGCAGTACTTC	CASSPVAMEYEQYF
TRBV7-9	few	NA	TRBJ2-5	TGTGCCAGCAGCTTATTATGGGAGACCCAGTACTTC	CASSLLWETQYF
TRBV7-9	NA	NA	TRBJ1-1	TGTGCCAGCAGCTTGATCTCAGTTGGCACTGAAGCTTTCTTT	CASSLISVGTEAFF
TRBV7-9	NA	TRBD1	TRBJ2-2	TGTGCCAGCAGCTCAACACAGGGGGCGGCCACCGGGGAGCTGTTTTTT	CASSSTQGAATGELFF
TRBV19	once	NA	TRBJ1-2	TGTGCCAGTAGTATAGCAGGGGTTCACTATGGCTACACCTTC	CASSIAGVHYGYTF
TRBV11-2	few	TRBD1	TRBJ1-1	TGTGCCAGCAGCTTGTCTGGACAGGGCTTGAACACTGAAGCTTTCTTT	CASSLSGQGLNTEAFF
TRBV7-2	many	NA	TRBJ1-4	TGTGCCAGCAGCTTAGGGTGGCAGCTTAATGAAAAACTGTTTTTT	CASSLGWQLNEKLFF
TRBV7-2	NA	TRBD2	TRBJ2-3	TGTGCCAGCAGCTTAGAAGCCGATAGCGGGAGACATACGCAGTATTTT	CASSLEADSGRHTQYF
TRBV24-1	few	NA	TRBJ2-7	TGTGCCACCAGTGCGTCCGGGGCCCTCTACGAGCAGTACTTC	CATSASGALYEQYF
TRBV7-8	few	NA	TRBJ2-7	TGTGCCAGCAGCTTAGGGGGGATACTCTCCTACGAGCAGTACTTC	CASSLGGILSYEQYF
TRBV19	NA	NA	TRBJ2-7	TGTGCCAGTAGTATCGGGTCTGGAATAAAGGAGACCTACGAGCAGTACTTC	CASSIGSGIKETYEQYF
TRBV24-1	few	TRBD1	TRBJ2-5	TGTGCCACCAGTGAGCCGACAGGGTCCGAGACCCAGTACTTC	CATSEPTGSETQYF
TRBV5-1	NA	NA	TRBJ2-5	TGCGCCAGCAGCTTGGAAGGACCGGGGTGGGAGACCCAGTACTTC	CASSLEGPGWETQYF
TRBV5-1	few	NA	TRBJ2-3	TGCGCCAGCAGCCCATGGACGGAGAGCACAGATACGCAGTATTTT	CASSPWTESTDTQYF
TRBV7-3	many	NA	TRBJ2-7	TGTGCCAGCAGTCATGACAGTACCTACGAGCAGTACTTC	CASSHDSTYEQYF
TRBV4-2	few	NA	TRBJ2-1	TGTGCCAGCAGCCAAGGCGGGGCCCACTCCTACAATGAGCAGTTCTTC	CASSQGGAHSYNEQFF
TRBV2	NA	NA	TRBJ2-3	TGTGCCAGCAGTGAAGCCAGGTTGACAGATACGCAGTATTTT	CASSEARLTDTQYF
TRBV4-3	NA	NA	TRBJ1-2	TGCGCCAGCAGCCAAGAGGAAAGGTCTAACTATGGCTACACCTTC	CASSQEERSNYGYTF
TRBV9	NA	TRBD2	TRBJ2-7	TGTGCCAGCAGCCCGCGGGAGAAACCAACCTACGAGCAGTACTTC	CASSPREKPTYEQYF
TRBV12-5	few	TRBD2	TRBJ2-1	TGTGCTAGTGGCACCTCTTTGAGTAGCGGGAGAACAGCTGAGCAGTTCTTC	CASGTSLSSGRTAEQFF
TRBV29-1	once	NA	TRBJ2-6	TGCAGCGTTGGTGGCACACCCTCTGGGGCCAACGTCCTGACTTTC	CSVGGTPSGANVLTF
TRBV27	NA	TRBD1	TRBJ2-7	TGTGCCAGCAGTTACGGGACAGGGTCCTACGAGCAGTACTTC	CASSYGTGSYEQYF
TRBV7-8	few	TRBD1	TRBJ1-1	TGTGCCAGCAGCTTAGAGAGACAGGGTTTCAACGAGAACACTGAAGCTTTCTTT	CASSLERQGFNENTEAFF
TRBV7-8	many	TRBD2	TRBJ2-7	TGTGCCAGCAGCTCTACCGGGACTAGCGGGTATTACGAGCAGTACTTC	CASSSTGTSGYYEQYF
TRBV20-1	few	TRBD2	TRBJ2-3	TGCAGTGCTAGAGGGACCGCCAGCGGGAGTGTTGGGTTTGATACGCAGTATTTT	CSARGTASGSVGFDTQYF
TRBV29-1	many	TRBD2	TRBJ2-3	TGCAGCGGAGCGGGAGGGGACACAGATACGCAGTATTTT	CSGAGGDTDTQYF
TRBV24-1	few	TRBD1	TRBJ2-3	TGTGCCACCAGTGACCCCACGGGACAGGGGGCAGATACGCAGTATTTT	CATSDPTGQGADTQYF